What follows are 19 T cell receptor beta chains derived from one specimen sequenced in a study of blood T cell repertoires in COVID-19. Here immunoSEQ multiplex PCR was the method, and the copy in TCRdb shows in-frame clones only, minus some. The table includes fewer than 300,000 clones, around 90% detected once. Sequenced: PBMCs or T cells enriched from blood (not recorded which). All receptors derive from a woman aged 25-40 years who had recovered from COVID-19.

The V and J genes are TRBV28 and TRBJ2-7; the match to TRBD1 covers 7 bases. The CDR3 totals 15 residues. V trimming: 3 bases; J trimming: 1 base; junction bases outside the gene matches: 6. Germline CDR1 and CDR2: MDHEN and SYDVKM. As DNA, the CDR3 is TGTGCCAGCAGTTTGATCCGCAGGGGGTCCTACGAGCAGTACTTC. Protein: CASSLIRRGSYEQYF. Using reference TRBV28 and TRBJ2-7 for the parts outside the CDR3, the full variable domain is DVKVTQSSRYLVKRTGEKVFLECVQDMDHENMFWYRQDPGLGLRLIYFSYDVKMKEKGDIPEGYSVSREKKERFSLILESASTNQTSMYLCASSLIRRGSYEQYFGPGTRLTVT.

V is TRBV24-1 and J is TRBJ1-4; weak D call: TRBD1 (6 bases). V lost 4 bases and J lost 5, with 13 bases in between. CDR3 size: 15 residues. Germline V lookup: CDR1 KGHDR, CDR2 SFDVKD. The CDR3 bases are TGTGCCACCAGTGACACAGGGAGCCTCAATGAAAAACTGTTTTTT. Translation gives CATSDTGSLNEKLFF.

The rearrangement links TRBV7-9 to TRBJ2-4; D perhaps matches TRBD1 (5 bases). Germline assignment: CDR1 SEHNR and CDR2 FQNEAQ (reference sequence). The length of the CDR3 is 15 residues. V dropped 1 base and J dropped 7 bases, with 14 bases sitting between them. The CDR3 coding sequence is TGTGCCAGCAGCTTAGTTGCTGGGGCAGCCAACATTCAGTACTTC. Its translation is CASSLVAGAANIQYF.

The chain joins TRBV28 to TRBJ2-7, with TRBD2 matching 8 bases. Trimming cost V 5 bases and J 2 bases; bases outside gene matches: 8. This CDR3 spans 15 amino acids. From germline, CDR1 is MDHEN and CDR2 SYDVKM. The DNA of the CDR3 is TGTGCCAGCAGTCTAACACCGGGACTAGCCTACGAGCAGTACTTC. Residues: CASSLTPGLAYEQYF. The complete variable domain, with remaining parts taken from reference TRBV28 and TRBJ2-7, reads DVKVTQSSRYLVKRTGEKVFLECVQDMDHENMFWYRQDPGLGLRLIYFSYDVKMKEKGDIPEGYSVSREKKERFSLILESASTNQTSMYLCASSLTPGLAYEQYFGPGTRLTVT.

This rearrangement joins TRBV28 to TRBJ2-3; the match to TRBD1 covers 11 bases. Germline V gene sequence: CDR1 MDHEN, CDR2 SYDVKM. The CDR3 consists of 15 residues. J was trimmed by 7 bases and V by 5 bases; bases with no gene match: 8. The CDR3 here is CASSPRTGGAYTQYF. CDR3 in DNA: TGTGCCAGCAGTCCGCGGACAGGGGGCGCTTATACGCAGTATTTT.

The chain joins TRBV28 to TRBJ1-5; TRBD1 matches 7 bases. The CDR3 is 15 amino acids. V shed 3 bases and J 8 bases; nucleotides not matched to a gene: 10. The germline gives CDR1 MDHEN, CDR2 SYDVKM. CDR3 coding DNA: TGTGCCAGCAGTTTCGGAGACAGGGCCTCCAAGCCCCAGCATTTT. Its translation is CASSFGDRASKPQHF.

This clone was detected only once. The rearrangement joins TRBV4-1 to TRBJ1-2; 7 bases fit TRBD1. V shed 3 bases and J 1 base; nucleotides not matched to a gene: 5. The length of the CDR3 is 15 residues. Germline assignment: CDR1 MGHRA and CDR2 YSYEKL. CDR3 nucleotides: TGCGCCAGCAGCCAGCCCCGACAGGGTAACTATGGCTACACCTTC. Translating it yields CASSQPRQGNYGYTF.

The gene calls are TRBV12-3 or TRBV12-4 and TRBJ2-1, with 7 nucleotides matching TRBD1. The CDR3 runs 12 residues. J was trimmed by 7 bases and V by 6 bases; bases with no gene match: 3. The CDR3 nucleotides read TGTGCCAGCAGCCCGGACAGGAATGAGCAGTTCTTC. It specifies CASSPDRNEQFF.

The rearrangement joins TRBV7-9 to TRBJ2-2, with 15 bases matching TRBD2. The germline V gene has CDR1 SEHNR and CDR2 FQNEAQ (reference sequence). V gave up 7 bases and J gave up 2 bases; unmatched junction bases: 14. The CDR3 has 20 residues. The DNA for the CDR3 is TGTGCCAGCACCCTCAACAGAGGACTAGCGGGAGGGAGAAACACCGGGGAGCTGTTTTTT. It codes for CASTLNRGLAGGRNTGELFF.

The CDR3 spells CASSIDSGRAGNEQFF. CDR3 DNA sequence: TGTGCCAGTAGTATAGATAGCGGGAGGGCCGGCAATGAGCAGTTCTTC. This chain joins TRBV19 and TRBJ2-1, with 11 positions matching TRBD2. This CDR3 comprises 16 residues. Unmatched junction bases numbered 4, after V lost 0 bases and J lost 6 bases. From germline, CDR1 is LNHDA and CDR2 SQIVND (reference sequence).

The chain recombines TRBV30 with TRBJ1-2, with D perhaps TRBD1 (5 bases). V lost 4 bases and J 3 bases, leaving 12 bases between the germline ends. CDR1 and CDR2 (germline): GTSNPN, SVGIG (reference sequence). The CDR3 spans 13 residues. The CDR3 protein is CAWNDDSDYGYTF. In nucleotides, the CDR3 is TGTGCCTGGAATGACGACAGCGACTATGGCTACACCTTC.

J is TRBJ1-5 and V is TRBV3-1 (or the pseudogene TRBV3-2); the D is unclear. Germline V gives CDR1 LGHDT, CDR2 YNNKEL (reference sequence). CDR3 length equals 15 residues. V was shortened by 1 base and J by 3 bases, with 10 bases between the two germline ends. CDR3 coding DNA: TGTGCCAGCAGCCAAGGTACCGGGGTCAATCAGCCCCAGCATTTT. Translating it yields CASSQGTGVNQPQHF.

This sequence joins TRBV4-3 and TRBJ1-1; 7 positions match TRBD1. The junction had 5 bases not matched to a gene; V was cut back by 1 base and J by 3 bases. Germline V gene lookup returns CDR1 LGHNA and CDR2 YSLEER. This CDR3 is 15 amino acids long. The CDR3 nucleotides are TGCGCCAGCAGCCAAGGAGACGACAGGGACACTGAAGCTTTCTTT. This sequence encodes CASSQGDDRDTEAFF.

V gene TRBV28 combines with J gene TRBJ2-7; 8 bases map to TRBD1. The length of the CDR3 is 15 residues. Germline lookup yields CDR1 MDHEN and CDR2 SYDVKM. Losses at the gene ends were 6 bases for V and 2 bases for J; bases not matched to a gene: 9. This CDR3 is CASRGGQVLTYEQYF. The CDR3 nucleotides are TGTGCCAGCAGGGGGGGACAGGTACTTACCTACGAGCAGTACTTC.

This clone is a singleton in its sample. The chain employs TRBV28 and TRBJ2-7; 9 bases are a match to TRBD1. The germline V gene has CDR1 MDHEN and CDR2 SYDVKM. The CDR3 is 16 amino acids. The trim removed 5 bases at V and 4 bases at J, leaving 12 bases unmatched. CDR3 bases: TGTGCCAGCAGTACAAGGACAGGGGATTGGTGGTACGAGCAGTACTTC. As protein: CASSTRTGDWWYEQYF.

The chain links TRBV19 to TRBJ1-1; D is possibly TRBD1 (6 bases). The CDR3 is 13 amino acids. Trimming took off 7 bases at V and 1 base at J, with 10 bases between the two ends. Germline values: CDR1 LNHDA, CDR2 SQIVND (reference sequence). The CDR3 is CASTPTGNTEAFF. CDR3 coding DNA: TGTGCCAGTACCCCGACAGGGAACACTGAAGCTTTCTTT. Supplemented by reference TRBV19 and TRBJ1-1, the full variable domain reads DGGITQSPKYLFRKEGQNVTLSCEQNLNHDAMYWYRQDPGQGLRLIYYSQIVNDFQKGDIAEGYSVSREKKESFPLTVTSAQKNPTAFYLCASTPTGNTEAFFGQGTRLTVV.

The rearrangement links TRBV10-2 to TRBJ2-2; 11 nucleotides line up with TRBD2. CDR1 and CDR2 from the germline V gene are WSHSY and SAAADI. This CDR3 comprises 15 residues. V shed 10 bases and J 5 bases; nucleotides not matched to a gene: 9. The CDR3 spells CATITSGSGTGELFF. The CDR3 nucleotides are TGCGCCACCATAACTAGCGGGAGTGGAACCGGGGAGCTGTTTTTT.

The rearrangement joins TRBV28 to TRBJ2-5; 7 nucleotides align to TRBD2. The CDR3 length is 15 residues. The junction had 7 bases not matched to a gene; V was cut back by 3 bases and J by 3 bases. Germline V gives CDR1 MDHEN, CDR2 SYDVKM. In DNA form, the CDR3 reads TGTGCCAGCAGTTTTCGTCTAGCGGAAGAAGAGACCCAGTACTTC. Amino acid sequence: CASSFRLAEEETQYF.

The CDR3 region is CASSRDSTPAGYTF. The CDR3, as DNA: TGTGCCAGCAGTAGGGACTCCACCCCGGCCGGCTACACCTTC. The V gene is TRBV6-5, the J gene TRBJ1-2; D is possibly TRBD1 (5 bases). Germline CDR1 and CDR2: MNHEY and SVGAGI. The CDR3 runs 14 residues. The V end was cut by 5 bases, the J end by 8 bases, with 18 bases between.